This T cell receptor beta chain was sequenced during a study of regulatory T cells in long-lasting Graves disease. Both iRepertoire HTBI primers and Arm-PCR of CDR3 regions were used to build the TCR beta libraries. TCRdb fed the multiplex PCR reads into MiXCR, producing one record per CDR3 protein. The table records hundreds of thousands of distinct CDR3 sequences, 22% of them present only once. Regarding time point: persistent/refractory GD, antithyroid drugs over 5 years with positive TRAb. From RNA extracted from PBMCs, the TCR library was made. This clonotype showed up just a few times. This TCR was recovered from a female donor with Graves disease. The sample consisted of peripheral blood mononuclear cells (PBMCs), taken when the disease was refractory, from a patient treated with antithyroid drugs.

CDR3 bases: TGTGCCAGCACCGGGACTAGCGGAACCGGGGAGCTGTTTTTT. Residues: CASTGTSGTGELFF. The chain is built from TRBV6-1 and TRBJ2-2, with 11 nucleotides matching TRBD2. The germline V gene has CDR1 MNHNS and CDR2 SASEGT. CDR3 length: 14 amino acids. Trimming cost V 7 bases and J 5 bases; bases outside gene matches: 3.